These 10 T cell receptor beta chains were all obtained from the same sample, sequenced in a study of shared clonotypes between healthy human individuals. Sequenced by immunoSEQ multiplex PCR; TCRdb stores in-frame clones only, minus some. The sample consists of some 1.4 million clones, over 95% of them appearing once. Input material: naive CD4+ T cells sorted from blood. Subset reported: CD45RA+ positively selected. All receptors derive from a young man in good health.

About this clone: Additional DNA sequences in this sample encode the identical CDR3. The genes are TRBV5-6 and TRBJ2-1; 8 bases match TRBD2. The CDR3 extends over 15 amino acids. Per germline, CDR1 SGHDT and CDR2 YYEEEE. V dropped 2 bases and J dropped 2; count of bases not matched to a gene: 3. This CDR3 reads CASSFRGGTYNEQFF. The CDR3 DNA sequence: TGTGCCAGCAGCTTCCGGGGGGGCACCTACAATGAGCAGTTCTTC.

The rearrangement links TRBV28 to TRBJ2-3, with 7 bases identical to TRBD2. The CDR3 loop spans 13 amino acids. The germline gives CDR1 MDHEN, CDR2 SYDVKM. The trim removed 6 bases at V and 7 bases at J, leaving 7 bases unmatched. The CDR3 DNA reads TGTGCCAGCAGGGAAACCGGGGGGAATACGCAGTATTTT. It specifies CASRETGGNTQYF.

A remark on this clone: Other DNA sequences within the sample encode an identical CDR3. The chain recombines TRBV5-1 with TRBJ2-3; 15 bases align to TRBD2. J lost 0 bases, V lost 0 bases, and 2 bases had no gene match. This CDR3 spans 18 amino acids. CDR1 and CDR2 from the germline V gene are SGHRS and YFSETQ. CDR3 bases: TGCGCCAGCAGCTTGGGGGGACTAGCGGGAGGCAGCACAGATACGCAGTATTTT. Protein product: CASSLGGLAGGSTDTQYF. Together with reference TRBV5-1 and TRBJ2-3, the CDR3 gives the full variable domain: KAGVTQTPRYLIKTRGQQVTLSCSPISGHRSVSWYQQTPGQGLQFLFEYFSETQRNKGNFPGRFSGRQFSNSRSEMNVSTLELGDSALYLCASSLGGLAGGSTDTQYFGPGTRLTVL.

This clone was observed a single time. This sample also contains other DNA sequences that code for the same CDR3. V and J are TRBV9 and TRBJ2-7, with 8 bases matching TRBD2. Germline CDR1 and CDR2: SGDLS and YYNGEE. This CDR3 has 14 residues. Germline trimming cut 0 bases from V and 4 bases from J; bases unmatched to any gene: 3. In DNA form, the CDR3 reads TGTGCCAGCAGCGTAGCGAGCGGGAGTTACGAGCAGTACTTC. This gives the protein CASSVASGSYEQYF.

The V gene is TRBV5-6, the J gene TRBJ1-1; no definite D call. The germline CDR1 and CDR2 sequences are SGHDT and YYEEEE. Trimming took 1 base from V and 1 from J, leaving 5 bases between them. The CDR3 spans 13 residues. In DNA form, the CDR3 reads TGTGCCAGCAGCTTGATAACGAACACTGAAGCTTTCTTT. Amino acids: CASSLITNTEAFF.

The chain couples TRBV10-2 to TRBJ2-3, with D possibly being TRBD1 (6 bases). Per germline, CDR1 WSHSY and CDR2 SAAADI. CDR3 length equals 15 residues. Trimming shortened V by 2 bases and J by 8 bases, and 17 bases separated the two germline ends. The CDR3 DNA sequence: TGCGCCAGCAGTGAGCCCAGGGGAAGGTTAGGTACGCAGTATTTT. Protein sequence: CASSEPRGRLGTQYF.

The V call is TRBV15, the J call TRBJ2-5; 7 bases match TRBD2. Germline lookup yields CDR1 LNHNV and CDR2 YYDKDF (reference sequence). J was trimmed by 4 bases and V by 5 bases; bases with no gene match: 10. This CDR3 is built from 15 residues. CDR3 coding DNA: TGTGCCACCAGCGACCGGACCGGGGGGACAGAGACCCAGTACTTC. Amino acids: CATSDRTGGTETQYF. The full variable domain, rest sourced from reference TRBV15 and TRBJ2-5, is DAMVIQNPRYQVTQFGKPVTLSCSQTLNHNVMYWYQQKSSQAPKLLFHYYDKDFNNEADTPDNFQSRRPNTSFCFLDIRSPGLGDTAMYLCATSDRTGGTETQYFGPGTRLLVL.

V gene TRBV5-1 combines with J gene TRBJ2-2; unclear D gene. The length of the CDR3 is 14 residues. CDR1 SGHRS and CDR2 YFSETQ come from the germline V gene. Trimming took off 1 base at V and 5 bases at J, with 9 bases between the two ends. CDR3 DNA sequence: TGCGCCAGCAGCTTGCAAGTCGATACCGGGGAGCTGTTTTTT. This sequence encodes CASSLQVDTGELFF. The variable domain in full, completed from reference TRBV5-1 and TRBJ2-2, reads KAGVTQTPRYLIKTRGQQVTLSCSPISGHRSVSWYQQTPGQGLQFLFEYFSETQRNKGNFPGRFSGRQFSNSRSEMNVSTLELGDSALYLCASSLQVDTGELFFGEGSRLTVL.

This clone was recorded only once. This chain's CDR3 is CASSEQGYEQFF. CDR3 nucleotide sequence: TGTGCCAGCAGTGAACAGGGTTATGAGCAGTTCTTC. The J gene is TRBJ2-1, the V gene TRBV25-1, with D perhaps matching TRBD1 (5 bases). This CDR3 contains 12 residues. Germline V gene sequence: CDR1 MGHDK, CDR2 SYGVNS. V was trimmed by 2 bases and J by 8 bases, leaving 7 bases between them. The variable domain in full, completed from reference TRBV25-1 and TRBJ2-1, reads EADIYQTPRYLVIGTGKKITLECSQTMGHDKMYWYQQDPGMELHLIHYSYGVNSTEKGDLSSESTVSRIRTEHFPLTLESARPSHTSQYLCASSEQGYEQFFGPGTRLTVL.

The rearrangement links TRBV5-5 to TRBJ2-7; 8 bases fit TRBD1. The ends lost 5 bases at V and 5 bases at J; junction bases unmatched: 9. The CDR3 is 14 residues long. Germline values: CDR1 SGHKS, CDR2 YYEKEE (reference sequence). CDR3 DNA: TGTGCCAGCAGTGGGACAGGAGGGTTCCACGAGCAGTACTTC. It encodes CASSGTGGFHEQYF. Based on the CDR3 plus reference TRBV5-5 and TRBJ2-7, the full variable domain is DAGVTQSPTHLIKTRGQQVTLRCSPISGHKSVSWYQQVLGQGPQFIFQYYEKEERGRGNFPDRFSARQFPNYSSELNVNALLLGDSALYLCASSGTGGFHEQYFGPGTRLTVT.